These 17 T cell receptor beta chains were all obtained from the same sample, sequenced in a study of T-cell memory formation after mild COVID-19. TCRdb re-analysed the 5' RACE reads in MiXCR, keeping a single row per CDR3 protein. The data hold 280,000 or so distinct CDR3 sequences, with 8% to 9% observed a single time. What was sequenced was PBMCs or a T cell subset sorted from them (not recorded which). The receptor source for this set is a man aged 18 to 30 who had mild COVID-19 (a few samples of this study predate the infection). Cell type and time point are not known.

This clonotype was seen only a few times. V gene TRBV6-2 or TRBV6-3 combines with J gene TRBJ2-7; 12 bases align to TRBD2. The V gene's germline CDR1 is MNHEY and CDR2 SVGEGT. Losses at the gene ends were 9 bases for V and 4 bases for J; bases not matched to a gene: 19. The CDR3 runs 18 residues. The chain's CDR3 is CARERSWTSGTGGYEQYF. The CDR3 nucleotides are TGTGCCAGGGAGCGCTCCTGGACTAGCGGGACCGGAGGGTACGAGCAGTACTTC.

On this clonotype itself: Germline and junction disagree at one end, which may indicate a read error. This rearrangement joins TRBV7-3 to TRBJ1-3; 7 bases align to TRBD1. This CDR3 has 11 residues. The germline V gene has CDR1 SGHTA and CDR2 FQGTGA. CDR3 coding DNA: TGTGCCAGCAGCTCCGACGGACAGGACGCATTT. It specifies CASSSDGQDAF. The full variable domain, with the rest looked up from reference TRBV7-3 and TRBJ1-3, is GAGVSQTPSNKVTEKGKYVELRCDPISGHTALYWYRQSLGQGPEFLIYFQGTGAADDSGLPNDRFFAVRPEGSVSTLKIQRTERGDSAVYLCASSSDGQDAFGEGSWLTVV.

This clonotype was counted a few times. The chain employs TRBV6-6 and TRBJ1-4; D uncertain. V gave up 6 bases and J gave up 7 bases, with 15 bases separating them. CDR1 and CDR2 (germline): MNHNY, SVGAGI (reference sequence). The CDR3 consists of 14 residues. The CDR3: CASRPPGWSEKLFF. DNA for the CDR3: TGTGCCAGCAGACCCCCCGGGTGGAGTGAAAAACTGTTTTTT.

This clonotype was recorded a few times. This chain's CDR3 is CASSLGGPGGYTF. The CDR3 DNA is TGCGCCAGCAGCCTCGGGGGGCCGGGAGGCTACACCTTC. The chain links TRBV5-1 to TRBJ1-2; tentatively, D is TRBD1 (6 bases). CDR3 size: 13 residues. Germline V CDR1 and CDR2: SGHRS, YFSETQ. V lost 4 bases and J 8 bases, leaving 15 bases between the germline ends.

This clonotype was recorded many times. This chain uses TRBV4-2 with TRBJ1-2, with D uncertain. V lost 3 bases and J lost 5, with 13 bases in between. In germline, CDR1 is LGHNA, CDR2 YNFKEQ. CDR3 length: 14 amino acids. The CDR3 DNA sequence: TGTGCCAGCAGCCAGGGCTCTTTAGGGTATGGCTACACCTTC. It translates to CASSQGSLGYGYTF.

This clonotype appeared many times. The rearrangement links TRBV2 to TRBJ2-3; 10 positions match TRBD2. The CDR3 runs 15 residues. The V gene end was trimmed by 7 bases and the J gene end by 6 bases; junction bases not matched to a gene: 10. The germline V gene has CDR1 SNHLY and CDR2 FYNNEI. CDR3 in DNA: TGTGCCAGCACCCTTCTAGCGGGGGTTTCCGATACGCAGTATTTT. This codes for CASTLLAGVSDTQYF.

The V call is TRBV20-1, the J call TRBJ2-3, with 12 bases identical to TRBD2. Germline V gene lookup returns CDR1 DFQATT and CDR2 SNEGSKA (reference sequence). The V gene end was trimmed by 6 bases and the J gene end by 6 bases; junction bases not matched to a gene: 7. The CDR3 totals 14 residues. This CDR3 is CSANTGLAGDTQYF. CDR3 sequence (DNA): TGCAGTGCCAACACAGGACTAGCGGGGGATACGCAGTATTTT.

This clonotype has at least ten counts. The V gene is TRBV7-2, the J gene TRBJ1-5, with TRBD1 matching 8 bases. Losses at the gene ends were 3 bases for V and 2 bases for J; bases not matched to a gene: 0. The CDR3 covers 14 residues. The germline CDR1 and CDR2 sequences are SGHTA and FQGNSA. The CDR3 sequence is CASSLTGGNQPQHF. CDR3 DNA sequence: TGTGCCAGCAGCTTGACAGGGGGCAATCAGCCCCAGCATTTT.

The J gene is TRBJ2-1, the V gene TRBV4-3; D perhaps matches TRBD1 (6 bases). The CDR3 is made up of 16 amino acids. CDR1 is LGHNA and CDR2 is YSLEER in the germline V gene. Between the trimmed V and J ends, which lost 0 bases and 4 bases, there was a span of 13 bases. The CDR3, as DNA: TGCGCCAGCAGCCAAGAAGGGCCCGACAGGTACAATGAGCAGTTCTTC. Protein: CASSQEGPDRYNEQFF.

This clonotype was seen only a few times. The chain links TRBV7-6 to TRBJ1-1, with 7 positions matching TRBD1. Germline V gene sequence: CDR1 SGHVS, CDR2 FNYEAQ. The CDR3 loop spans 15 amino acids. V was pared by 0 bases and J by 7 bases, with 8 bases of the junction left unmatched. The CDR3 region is CASSLAGGTVDEAFF. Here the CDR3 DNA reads TGTGCCAGCAGCTTAGCGGGTGGGACAGTTGATGAAGCTTTCTTT. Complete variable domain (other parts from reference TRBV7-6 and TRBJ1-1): GAGVSQSPRYKVTKRGQDVALRCDPISGHVSLYWYRQALGQGPEFLTYFNYEAQQDKSGLPNDRFSAERPEGSISTLTIQRTEQRDSAMYRCASSLAGGTVDEAFFGQGTRLTVV.

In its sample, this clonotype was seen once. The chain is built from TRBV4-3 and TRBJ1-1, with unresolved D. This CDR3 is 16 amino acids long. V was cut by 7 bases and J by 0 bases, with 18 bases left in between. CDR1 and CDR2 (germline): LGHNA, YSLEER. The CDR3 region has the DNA TGCGCCAGCACCCCACAGAGTGGACCCATGAACACTGAAGCTTTCTTT. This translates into CASTPQSGPMNTEAFF.

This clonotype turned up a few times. The CDR3: CSAGLSLAGGYNEQFF. CDR3 DNA sequence: TGCAGTGCTGGGTTGAGCCTAGCGGGAGGCTACAATGAGCAGTTCTTC. The chain employs TRBV20-1 and TRBJ2-1, with 11 bases lining up with TRBD2. Per germline, CDR1 DFQATT and CDR2 SNEGSKA (reference sequence). Unmatched junction bases numbered 9, after V lost 5 bases and J lost 3 bases. The CDR3 covers 16 residues.

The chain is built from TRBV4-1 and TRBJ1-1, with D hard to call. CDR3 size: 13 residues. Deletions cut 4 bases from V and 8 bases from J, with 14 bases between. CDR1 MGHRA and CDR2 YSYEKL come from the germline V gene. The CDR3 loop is CASSPTGGLEAFF. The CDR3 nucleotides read TGCGCCAGCAGCCCCACTGGTGGGCTAGAAGCTTTCTTT.

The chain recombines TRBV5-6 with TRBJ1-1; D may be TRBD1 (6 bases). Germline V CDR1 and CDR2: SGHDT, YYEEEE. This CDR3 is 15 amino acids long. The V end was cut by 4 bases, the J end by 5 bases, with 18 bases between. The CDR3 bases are TGTGCCAGCAGCCCGCAGGGGCTGAGAGATACTGAAGCTTTCTTT. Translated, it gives CASSPQGLRDTEAFF.

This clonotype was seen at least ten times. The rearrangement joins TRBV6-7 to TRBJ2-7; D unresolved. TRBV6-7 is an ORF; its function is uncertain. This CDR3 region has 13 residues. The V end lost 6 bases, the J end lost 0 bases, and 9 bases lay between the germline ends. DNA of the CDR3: TGTGCCAGCAGCGAACTAAACTCCTACGAGCAGTACGTC. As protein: CASSELNSYEQYV.

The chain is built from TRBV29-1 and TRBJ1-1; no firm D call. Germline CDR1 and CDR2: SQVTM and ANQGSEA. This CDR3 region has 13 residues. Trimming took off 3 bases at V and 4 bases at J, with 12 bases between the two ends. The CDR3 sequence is CSVERVQSTEAFF. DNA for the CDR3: TGCAGCGTTGAGAGGGTGCAATCCACTGAAGCTTTCTTT.

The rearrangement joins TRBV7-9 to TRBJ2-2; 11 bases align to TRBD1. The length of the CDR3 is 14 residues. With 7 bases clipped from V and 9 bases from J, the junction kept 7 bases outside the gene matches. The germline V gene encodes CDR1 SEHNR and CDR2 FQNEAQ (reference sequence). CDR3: CASIRGQGAWELFF. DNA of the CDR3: TGTGCCAGCATCAGAGGACAGGGGGCCTGGGAGCTGTTTTTT.